This is a list of T cell receptor beta chains from one sample in a study of OX40 agonist ivuxolimab in advanced cancers. Generated by immunoSEQ multiplex PCR, the TCRdb table keeps only in-frame clones and is missing some. Altogether roughly 50,000 clones are present, approximately 80% being singletons, with the ten largest covering roughly 6%. The sample was CD4+ or CD8+ T cells sorted from blood, taken in a trial of the OX40 agonist ivuxolimab. All receptors come from an adult with an advanced solid tumor such as melanoma, head and neck, liver or kidney cancer. The CDR3 runs from the conserved cysteine through the conserved F or W. D genes are given only for firm matches. Size tells how often a clone was seen (once, few, many) or the class of an expanded clone, and some rows leave it out.

d_call: .; j_call: TRBJ1-1; v_call: TRBV27; clone_size: .; cdr3_nt: TGTGCCAGCAGTTTCGGGGGGAGGGGCACTGAAGCTTTCTTT; cdr3_aa: CASSFGGRGTEAFF
d_call: TRBD1; j_call: TRBJ2-2; v_call: TRBV7-2; clone_size: few; cdr3_nt: TGTGCCAGCAGCCGGGACAGGGCCACCGGGGAGCTGTTTTTT; cdr3_aa: CASSRDRATGELFF
d_call: .; j_call: TRBJ2-2; v_call: TRBV5-6; clone_size: .; cdr3_nt: TGTGCCAGCAGCATTGGACCCTTAAACACCGGGGAGCTGTTTTTT; cdr3_aa: CASSIGPLNTGELFF
d_call: .; j_call: TRBJ2-5; v_call: TRBV5-1; clone_size: .; cdr3_nt: TGCGCCAGCAGCTTGGGTGGTCCAGGGTTGCTTCAAGAGACCCAGTACTTC; cdr3_aa: CASSLGGPGLLQETQYF
d_call: .; j_call: TRBJ1-3; v_call: TRBV5-1; clone_size: .; cdr3_nt: TGCGCCAGCAGCTTAGATGTAGCGGGAAACACCATATATTTT; cdr3_aa: CASSLDVAGNTIYF
d_call: .; j_call: TRBJ2-1; v_call: TRBV5-6; clone_size: few; cdr3_nt: TGTGCCAGCAGGAGGGGGGATGAGCAGTTCTTC; cdr3_aa: CASRRGDEQFF
d_call: TRBD1; j_call: TRBJ1-2; v_call: TRBV4-1; clone_size: .; cdr3_nt: TGCGCCAGCAGCCTACCGGGACAGGGAAGGTCTAACTATGGCTACACCTTC; cdr3_aa: CASSLPGQGRSNYGYTF
d_call: TRBD2; j_call: TRBJ2-1; v_call: TRBV27; clone_size: .; cdr3_nt: TGTGCCAGCAGTGCGCACCGACTAGCGAGAAGGTCCTACAATGAGCAGTTCTTC; cdr3_aa: CASSAHRLARRSYNEQFF
d_call: .; j_call: TRBJ2-5; v_call: TRBV7-2; clone_size: .; cdr3_nt: TGTGCCAGCAGCTTAGAAGGGCGGACCCAGTACTTC; cdr3_aa: CASSLEGRTQYF
d_call: TRBD2; j_call: TRBJ2-7; v_call: TRBV7-3; clone_size: .; cdr3_nt: TGTGCCAGCAGCTCCTTGGCACTAGCGGGAGACTACGAGCAGTACTTC; cdr3_aa: CASSSLALAGDYEQYF
d_call: .; j_call: TRBJ1-6; v_call: TRBV11-2; clone_size: few; cdr3_nt: TGTGCCAGCAGCTCCAGAGACAGCTTTCTCCTCTATAATTCACCCCTCCACTTT; cdr3_aa: CASSSRDSFLLYNSPLHF
d_call: .; j_call: TRBJ2-3; v_call: TRBV6-6; clone_size: once; cdr3_nt: TGTGCCAGCATCTCTACGGGGTGGCGGGGTGCAGATACGCAGTATTTT; cdr3_aa: CASISTGWRGADTQYF
d_call: .; j_call: TRBJ2-2; v_call: TRBV5-6; clone_size: .; cdr3_nt: TGTGCCAGCAGCGGAGTACAAGGGGACCGGGGAGCTGTTTTT; cdr3_aa: CASSGVQGDRGAVF
d_call: .; j_call: TRBJ1-2; v_call: TRBV11-2; clone_size: .; cdr3_nt: TGTGCCAGCAGCTTAGGGGTGGGGGATGGCTACACCTTC; cdr3_aa: CASSLGVGDGYTF
d_call: .; j_call: TRBJ2-1; v_call: TRBV7-2; clone_size: many; cdr3_nt: TGTGCCAGCAGCAATCAGAGATACAATGAGCAGTTCTTC; cdr3_aa: CASSNQRYNEQFF
d_call: TRBD1; j_call: TRBJ1-6; v_call: TRBV2; clone_size: .; cdr3_nt: TGTGCCAGCAGGGCGGACAGGGCAGGTTCCCTCCGTAATTCACCCCTCCACTTT; cdr3_aa: CASRADRAGSLRNSPLHF
d_call: .; j_call: TRBJ2-1; v_call: TRBV5-6; clone_size: once; cdr3_nt: TGTGCCAGCAGCCTACTAGAATGGGGCAATGAGCAGTTCTTC; cdr3_aa: CASSLLEWGNEQFF
d_call: .; j_call: TRBJ1-1; v_call: TRBV19; clone_size: .; cdr3_nt: TGTGCCACCGGGGGACGGGATTCTGAAGCTTTCTTT; cdr3_aa: CATGGRDSEAFF
d_call: .; j_call: TRBJ1-1; v_call: TRBV29-1; clone_size: once; cdr3_nt: TGCAGCGTTCAACGGAAAAACACTGAAGCTTTCTTT; cdr3_aa: CSVQRKNTEAFF
d_call: .; j_call: TRBJ1-4; v_call: TRBV7-2; clone_size: .; cdr3_nt: TGTGCCAGCAGCCCTCGGTGGGCAACTAATGAAAAACTGTTTTTT; cdr3_aa: CASSPRWATNEKLFF
d_call: .; j_call: TRBJ2-7; v_call: TRBV2; clone_size: many; cdr3_nt: TGTGCCAGCTCCCGGCAGGTCCACGAGCAGTACTTC; cdr3_aa: CASSRQVHEQYF
d_call: .; j_call: TRBJ1-4; v_call: TRBV5-4; clone_size: .; cdr3_nt: TGTGCCAGCAGCTTGGAGGGGGGGGGTGAAAAACTGTTTTTT; cdr3_aa: CASSLEGGGEKLFF
d_call: .; j_call: TRBJ1-5; v_call: TRBV19; clone_size: .; cdr3_nt: TGTGCCAGTAGTGACGTAGCTCGAGGGCCCCAGCATTTT; cdr3_aa: CASSDVARGPQHF
d_call: .; j_call: TRBJ1-2; v_call: TRBV2; clone_size: .; cdr3_nt: TGTGCCAGCGGGTTAACGCAGGGAGTCCATGGCTACACCTTC; cdr3_aa: CASGLTQGVHGYTF
d_call: .; j_call: TRBJ1-5; v_call: TRBV7-8; clone_size: .; cdr3_nt: TGTGCCAGCAGCGCCTACAGGGACCGGGGACAGCCCCAGCATTTT; cdr3_aa: CASSAYRDRGQPQHF
d_call: .; j_call: TRBJ2-3; v_call: TRBV27; clone_size: .; cdr3_nt: TGTGCCAGCAGTACCCTTTATGCAGGGACAGATACGCAGTATTTT; cdr3_aa: CASSTLYAGTDTQYF
d_call: .; j_call: TRBJ1-5; v_call: TRBV2; clone_size: once; cdr3_nt: TGTGCCAGCAGTGGCCGGGTCACCTTTTCTGGCAATCAGCCCCAGCATTTT; cdr3_aa: CASSGRVTFSGNQPQHF
d_call: .; j_call: TRBJ2-6; v_call: TRBV4-1; clone_size: once; cdr3_nt: TGCGCCAGCAGCCCACGCTACGAACCACAAAGTCGGGCCAACGTCCTGACTTTC; cdr3_aa: CASSPRYEPQSRANVLTF
d_call: .; j_call: TRBJ2-3; v_call: TRBV5-4; clone_size: .; cdr3_nt: TGTGCCAGCAGCTCTGGAGGGACTAGCACAGATACGCAGTATTTT; cdr3_aa: CASSSGGTSTDTQYF
d_call: TRBD2; j_call: TRBJ2-3; v_call: TRBV18; clone_size: .; cdr3_nt: TGTGCCAGCTCACCAAACCTCCAGCGGGGGGCGTCCACAGATACGCAGTATTTT; cdr3_aa: CASSPNLQRGASTDTQYF
d_call: .; j_call: TRBJ2-1; v_call: TRBV6-6; clone_size: .; cdr3_nt: TGTGCCAGCAGCCCTTTAGGAGGCTCCTACAATGAGCAGTTCTTC; cdr3_aa: CASSPLGGSYNEQFF
d_call: .; j_call: TRBJ2-5; v_call: TRBV5-4; clone_size: .; cdr3_nt: TGTGCCAGCAGCTTAACAGCTACTCAAGAGACCCAGTACTTC; cdr3_aa: CASSLTATQETQYF
d_call: .; j_call: TRBJ1-1; v_call: TRBV11-3; clone_size: .; cdr3_nt: TGTGCCAGCAGCTTAGGACAGTCGTCTGCGGCTTTCTTT; cdr3_aa: CASSLGQSSAAFF
d_call: TRBD2; j_call: TRBJ2-3; v_call: TRBV19; clone_size: few; cdr3_nt: TGTGCCAGTAGCGGGTTAGGACTAGCGGGGAGCACAGATACGCAGTATTTT; cdr3_aa: CASSGLGLAGSTDTQYF
d_call: .; j_call: TRBJ1-5; v_call: TRBV6-6; clone_size: .; cdr3_nt: TGTGCCAGCAGTTACGAGGTGGGAGTAGGTCAGCCCCAGCATTTT; cdr3_aa: CASSYEVGVGQPQHF
d_call: TRBD1; j_call: TRBJ1-2; v_call: TRBV7-9; clone_size: .; cdr3_nt: TGTGCCAGCAGCACTGACAGGGGGTTGAGGGGCTACACCTTC; cdr3_aa: CASSTDRGLRGYTF
d_call: .; j_call: TRBJ2-7; v_call: TRBV27; clone_size: .; cdr3_nt: TGTGCCAGCAGTTTATCGTGGAGCTCCTACGAGCAGTACTTC; cdr3_aa: CASSLSWSSYEQYF
d_call: .; j_call: TRBJ2-3; v_call: TRBV9; clone_size: few; cdr3_nt: TGTGCCAGCAGCGTAGCACCGGGAGAGGGGGATACGCAGTATTTT; cdr3_aa: CASSVAPGEGDTQYF
d_call: .; j_call: TRBJ1-2; v_call: TRBV7-2; clone_size: .; cdr3_nt: TGTGCCAGCAGCTTCGCAGGGAGCAATGGCTACACCTTC; cdr3_aa: CASSFAGSNGYTF
d_call: .; j_call: TRBJ1-6; v_call: TRBV18; clone_size: .; cdr3_nt: TGTGCCAGCTCACAAGGGGTAGGATGGAATTCACCCCTCCACTTT; cdr3_aa: CASSQGVGWNSPLHF
d_call: TRBD1; j_call: TRBJ1-2; v_call: TRBV9; clone_size: .; cdr3_nt: TGTGCCAGCAGCGTACTAGTGACAGGGTACGGCTACACCTTC; cdr3_aa: CASSVLVTGYGYTF
d_call: TRBD2; j_call: TRBJ2-4; v_call: TRBV6-5; clone_size: .; cdr3_nt: TGTGCCAGCAGCCTAGCGGGGGGGCCGAGAAACATTCAGTACTTC; cdr3_aa: CASSLAGGPRNIQYF
d_call: .; j_call: TRBJ2-1; v_call: TRBV2; clone_size: once; cdr3_nt: TGTGCCAGCAGTGAAGCGAGGGTGGGAGAGCAGTTCTTC; cdr3_aa: CASSEARVGEQFF
d_call: TRBD2; j_call: TRBJ2-5; v_call: TRBV6-5; clone_size: .; cdr3_nt: TGTGCCAGCAGCCTAGCGGGAGGGCCCGAAAGGACCCAGTACTTC; cdr3_aa: CASSLAGGPERTQYF
d_call: .; j_call: TRBJ2-3; v_call: TRBV6-4; clone_size: .; cdr3_nt: TGTGCCAGCAGCTCCTCCTGGGGTGATACGCAGTATTTT; cdr3_aa: CASSSSWGDTQYF
d_call: .; j_call: TRBJ2-1; v_call: TRBV9; clone_size: once; cdr3_nt: TGTGCCAGCAGCGTAACCAGCGACCCTTACAATGAGCAGTTCTTC; cdr3_aa: CASSVTSDPYNEQFF
d_call: TRBD1; j_call: TRBJ1-3; v_call: TRBV7-2; clone_size: .; cdr3_nt: TGTGCCAGCAGCCCTGGACAGGGGAAGGGAAACACCATATATTTT; cdr3_aa: CASSPGQGKGNTIYF
d_call: TRBD2; j_call: TRBJ2-1; v_call: TRBV7-7; clone_size: .; cdr3_nt: TGTGCCAGCAGCCCACTAGCGGGGGCCCTCAGCAATGAGCAGTTCTTC; cdr3_aa: CASSPLAGALSNEQFF
d_call: .; j_call: TRBJ2-2; v_call: TRBV19; clone_size: .; cdr3_nt: TGTGCCAGTAGTCGGGGTCCGGACACCGGGGAGCTGTTTTTT; cdr3_aa: CASSRGPDTGELFF
d_call: TRBD1; j_call: TRBJ2-2; v_call: TRBV9; clone_size: .; cdr3_nt: TGTGCCAGCAGCGCCGGGACAGGGGGCCGGACCGGGGAGCTGTTTTTT; cdr3_aa: CASSAGTGGRTGELFF
d_call: TRBD1; j_call: TRBJ1-6; v_call: TRBV7-6; clone_size: .; cdr3_nt: TGTGCCAGCAGCTTAGGGACAGGGAATTCACCCCTCCACTTT; cdr3_aa: CASSLGTGNSPLHF
d_call: .; j_call: TRBJ1-5; v_call: TRBV4-2; clone_size: few; cdr3_nt: TGTGCCAGCAGCATACAGGGAAGCAATCAGCCCCAGCATTTT; cdr3_aa: CASSIQGSNQPQHF
d_call: TRBD2; j_call: TRBJ2-7; v_call: TRBV5-5; clone_size: few; cdr3_nt: TGTGCCAGCAGCTTGGCGGGGGGGCAGCCGACCTTC; cdr3_aa: CASSLAGGQPTF
d_call: .; j_call: TRBJ2-7; v_call: TRBV21-1; clone_size: .; cdr3_nt: TGTGCCAGCTGGTCCGGGGAAGGGCCCCTCTACGAGCAGTACTTC; cdr3_aa: CASWSGEGPLYEQYF
d_call: .; j_call: TRBJ1-2; v_call: TRBV14; clone_size: .; cdr3_nt: TGTGCCAGCAGCCTTGACCGGACAAGGGGCTACACCTTC; cdr3_aa: CASSLDRTRGYTF